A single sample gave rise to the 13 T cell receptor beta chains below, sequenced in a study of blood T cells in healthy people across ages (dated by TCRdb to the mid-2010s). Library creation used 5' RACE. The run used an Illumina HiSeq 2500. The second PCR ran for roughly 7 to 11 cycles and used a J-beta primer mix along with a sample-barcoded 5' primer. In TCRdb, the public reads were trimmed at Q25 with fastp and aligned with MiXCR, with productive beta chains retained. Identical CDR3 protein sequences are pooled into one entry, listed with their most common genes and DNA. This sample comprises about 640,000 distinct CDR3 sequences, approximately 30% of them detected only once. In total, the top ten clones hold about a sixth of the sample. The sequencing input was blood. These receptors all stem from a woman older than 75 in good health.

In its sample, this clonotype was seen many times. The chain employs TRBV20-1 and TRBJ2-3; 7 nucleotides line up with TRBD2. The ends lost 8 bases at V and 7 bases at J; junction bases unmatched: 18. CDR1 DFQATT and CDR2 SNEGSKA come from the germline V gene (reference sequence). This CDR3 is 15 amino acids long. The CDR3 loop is CSIKLRSSGGHTQYF. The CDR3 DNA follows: TGCAGTATCAAACTAAGGTCTAGCGGAGGACATACGCAGTATTTT.

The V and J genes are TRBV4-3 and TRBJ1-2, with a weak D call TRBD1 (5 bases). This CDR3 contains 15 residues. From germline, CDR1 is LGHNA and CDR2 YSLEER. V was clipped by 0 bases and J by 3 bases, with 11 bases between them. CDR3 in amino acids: CASSQEGVVDYGYTF. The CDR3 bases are TGCGCCAGCAGCCAAGAGGGGGTGGTCGACTATGGCTACACCTTC.

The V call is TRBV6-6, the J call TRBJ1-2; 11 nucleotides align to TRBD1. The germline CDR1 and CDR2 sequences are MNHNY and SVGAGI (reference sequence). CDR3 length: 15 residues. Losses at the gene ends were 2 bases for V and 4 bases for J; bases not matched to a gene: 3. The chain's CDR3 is CASSYGTGGGYGYTF. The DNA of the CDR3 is TGTGCCAGCAGTTACGGGACAGGGGGGGGCTATGGCTACACCTTC.

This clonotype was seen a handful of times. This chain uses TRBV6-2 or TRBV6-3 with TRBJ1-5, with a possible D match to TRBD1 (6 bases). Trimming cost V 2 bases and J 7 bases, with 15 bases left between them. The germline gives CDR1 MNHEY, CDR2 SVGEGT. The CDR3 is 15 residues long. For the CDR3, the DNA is TGTGCCAGCAGTTACAGCGGGGGGCGCGGGCAGCCCCAGCATTTT. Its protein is CASSYSGGRGQPQHF.

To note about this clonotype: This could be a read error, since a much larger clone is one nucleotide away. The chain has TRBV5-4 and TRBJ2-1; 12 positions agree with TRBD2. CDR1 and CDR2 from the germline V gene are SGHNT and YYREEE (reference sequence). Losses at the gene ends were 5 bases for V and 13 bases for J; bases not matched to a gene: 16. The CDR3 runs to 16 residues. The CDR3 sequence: CASRSSGGALRETQFF. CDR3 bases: TGTGCCAGCAGATCTAGCGGGGGGGCACTGAGGGAGACCCAGTTCTTC.

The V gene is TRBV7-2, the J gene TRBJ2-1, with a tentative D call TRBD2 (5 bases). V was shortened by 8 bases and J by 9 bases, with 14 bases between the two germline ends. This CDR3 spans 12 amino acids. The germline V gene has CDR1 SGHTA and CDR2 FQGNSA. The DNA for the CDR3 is TGTGCCAGCCGAATCCCTGCGGGTGAGCAGTTCTTC. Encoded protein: CASRIPAGEQFF.

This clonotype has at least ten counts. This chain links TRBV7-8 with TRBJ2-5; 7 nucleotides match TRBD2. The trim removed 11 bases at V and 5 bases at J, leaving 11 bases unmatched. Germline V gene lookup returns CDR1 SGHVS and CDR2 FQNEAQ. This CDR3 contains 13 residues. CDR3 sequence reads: CAGLDLRKETQYF. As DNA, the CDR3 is TGTGCCGGACTAGACCTAAGGAAGGAGACCCAGTACTTC. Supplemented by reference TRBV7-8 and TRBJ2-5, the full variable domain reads GAGVSQSPRYKVAKRGQDVALRCDPISGHVSLFWYQQALGQGPEFLTYFQNEAQLDKSGLPSDRFFAERPEGSVSTLKIQRTQQEDSAVYLCAGLDLRKETQYFGPGTRLLVL.

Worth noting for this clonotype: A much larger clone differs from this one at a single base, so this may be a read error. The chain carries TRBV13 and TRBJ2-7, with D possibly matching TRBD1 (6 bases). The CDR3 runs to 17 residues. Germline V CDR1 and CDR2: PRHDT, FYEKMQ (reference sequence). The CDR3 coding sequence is TGTGCCGGCAGCTCCGCCGCCGGGACCTCAGGGGCCTACGAGCAGTACTTC. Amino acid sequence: CAGSSAAGTSGAYEQYF.

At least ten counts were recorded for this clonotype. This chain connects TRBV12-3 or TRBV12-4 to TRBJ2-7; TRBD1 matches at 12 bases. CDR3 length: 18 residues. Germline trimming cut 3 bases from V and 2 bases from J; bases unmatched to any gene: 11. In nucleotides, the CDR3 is TGTGCCAGCAGTTTCGCACCGGGACAGGGGGCGAGGGCCTACGAGCAGTACTTC. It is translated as CASSFAPGQGARAYEQYF.

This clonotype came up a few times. For the CDR3, the DNA is TGTGCCAGTAGGGGGTGGGCGAGTACCGGGGAGCTGTTTTTT. It is translated as CASRGWASTGELFF. The gene calls are TRBV19 and TRBJ2-2, with no clear D. Germline loops: CDR1 LNHDA, CDR2 SQIVND (reference sequence). The CDR3 consists of 14 residues. V was shortened by 6 bases and J by 5 bases, with 13 bases between the two germline ends.

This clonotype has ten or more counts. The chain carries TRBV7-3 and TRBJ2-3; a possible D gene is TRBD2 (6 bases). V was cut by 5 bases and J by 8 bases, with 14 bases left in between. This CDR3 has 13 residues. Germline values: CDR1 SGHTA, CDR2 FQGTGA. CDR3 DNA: TGTGCCAGCAGCCCCGGGAGACCGGGTACGCAGTATTTT. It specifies CASSPGRPGTQYF.

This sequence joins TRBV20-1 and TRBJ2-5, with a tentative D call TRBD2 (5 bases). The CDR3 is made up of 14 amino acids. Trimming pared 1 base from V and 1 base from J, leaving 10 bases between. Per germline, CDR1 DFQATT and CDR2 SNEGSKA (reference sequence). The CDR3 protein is CSARGRRFQETQYF. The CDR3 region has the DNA TGCAGTGCTAGAGGTAGGAGGTTCCAAGAGACCCAGTACTTC.

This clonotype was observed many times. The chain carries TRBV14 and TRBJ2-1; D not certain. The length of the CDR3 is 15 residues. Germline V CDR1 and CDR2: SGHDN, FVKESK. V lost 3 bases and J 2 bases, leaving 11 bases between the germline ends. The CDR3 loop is CASSHLGGPYNEQFF. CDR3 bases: TGTGCCAGCAGCCACCTAGGTGGGCCCTACAATGAGCAGTTCTTC.